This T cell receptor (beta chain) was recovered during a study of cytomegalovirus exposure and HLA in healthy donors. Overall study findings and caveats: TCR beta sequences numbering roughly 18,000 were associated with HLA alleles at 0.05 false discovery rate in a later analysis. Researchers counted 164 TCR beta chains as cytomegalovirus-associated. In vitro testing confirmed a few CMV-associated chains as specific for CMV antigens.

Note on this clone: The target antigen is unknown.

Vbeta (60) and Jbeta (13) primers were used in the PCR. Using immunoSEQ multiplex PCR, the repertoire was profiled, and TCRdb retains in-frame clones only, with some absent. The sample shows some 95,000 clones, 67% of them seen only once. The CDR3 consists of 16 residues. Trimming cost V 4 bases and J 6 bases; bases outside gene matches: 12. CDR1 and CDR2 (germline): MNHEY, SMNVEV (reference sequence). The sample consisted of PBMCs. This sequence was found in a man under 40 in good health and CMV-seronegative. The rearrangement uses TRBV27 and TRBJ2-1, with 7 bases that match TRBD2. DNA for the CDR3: TGTGCCAGCAGTTCACGAAAGACCGGGACTATCAATGAGCAGTTCTTC. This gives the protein CASSSRKTGTINEQFF.